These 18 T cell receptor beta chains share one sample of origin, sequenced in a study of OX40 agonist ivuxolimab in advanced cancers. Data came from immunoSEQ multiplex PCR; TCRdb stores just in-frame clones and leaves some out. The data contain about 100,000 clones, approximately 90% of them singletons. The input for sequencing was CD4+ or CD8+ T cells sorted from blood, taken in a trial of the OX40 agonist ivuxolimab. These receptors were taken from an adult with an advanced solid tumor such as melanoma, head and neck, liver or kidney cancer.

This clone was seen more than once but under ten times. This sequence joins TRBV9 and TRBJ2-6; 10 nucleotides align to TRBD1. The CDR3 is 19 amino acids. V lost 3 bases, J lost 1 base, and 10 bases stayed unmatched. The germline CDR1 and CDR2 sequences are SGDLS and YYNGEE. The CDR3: CASSAERTGGYSGANVLTF. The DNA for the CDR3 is TGTGCCAGCAGCGCCGAACGGACAGGGGGATATTCTGGGGCCAACGTCCTGACTTTC.

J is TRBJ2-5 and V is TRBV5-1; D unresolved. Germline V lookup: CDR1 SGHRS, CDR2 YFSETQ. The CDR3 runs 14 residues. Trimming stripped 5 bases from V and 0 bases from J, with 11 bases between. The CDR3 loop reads CASSSAPDQETQYF. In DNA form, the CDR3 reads TGCGCCAGCAGTTCTGCTCCGGACCAAGAGACCCAGTACTTC. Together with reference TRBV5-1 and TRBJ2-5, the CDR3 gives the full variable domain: KAGVTQTPRYLIKTRGQQVTLSCSPISGHRSVSWYQQTPGQGLQFLFEYFSETQRNKGNFPGRFSGRQFSNSRSEMNVSTLELGDSALYLCASSSAPDQETQYFGPGTRLLVL.

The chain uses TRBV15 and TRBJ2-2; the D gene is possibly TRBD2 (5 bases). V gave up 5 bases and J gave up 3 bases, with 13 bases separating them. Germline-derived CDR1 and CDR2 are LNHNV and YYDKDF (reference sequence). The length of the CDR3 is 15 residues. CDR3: CATSGGPIDTGELFF. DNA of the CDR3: TGTGCCACCAGCGGAGGTCCTATCGACACCGGGGAGCTGTTTTTT.

This CDR3 reads CASSQDLLSSYEQYF. As DNA, the CDR3 is TGCGCCAGCAGCCAAGATCTATTGAGCTCCTACGAGCAGTACTTC. The J gene is TRBJ2-7, the V gene TRBV4-3; no clear D. The CDR3 spans 15 residues. The germline gives CDR1 LGHNA, CDR2 YSLEER. Trimming removed 0 bases at V and 0 bases at J, with 9 bases between.

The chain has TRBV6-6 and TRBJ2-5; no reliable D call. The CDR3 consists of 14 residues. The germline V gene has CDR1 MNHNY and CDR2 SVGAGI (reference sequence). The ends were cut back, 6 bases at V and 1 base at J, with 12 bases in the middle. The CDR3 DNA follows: TGTGCCAGCAGGGTGACACAATCCCAAGAGACCCAGTACTTC. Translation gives CASRVTQSQETQYF.

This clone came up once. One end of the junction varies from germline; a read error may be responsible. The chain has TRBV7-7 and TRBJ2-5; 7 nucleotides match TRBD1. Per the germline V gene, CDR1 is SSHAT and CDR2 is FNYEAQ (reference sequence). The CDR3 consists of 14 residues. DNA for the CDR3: TGTGCTAGCAGCTTAGCAGGGGGTGGTGAGACCCAGTACTTC. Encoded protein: CASSLAGGGETQYF.

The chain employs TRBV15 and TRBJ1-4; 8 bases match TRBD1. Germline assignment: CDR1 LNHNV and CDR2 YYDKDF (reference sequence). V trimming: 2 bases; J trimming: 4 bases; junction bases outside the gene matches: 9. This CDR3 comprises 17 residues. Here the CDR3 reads CATSRLGPGQVNEKLFF. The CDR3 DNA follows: TGTGCCACCAGCAGACTTGGACCGGGACAGGTTAATGAAAAACTGTTTTTT.

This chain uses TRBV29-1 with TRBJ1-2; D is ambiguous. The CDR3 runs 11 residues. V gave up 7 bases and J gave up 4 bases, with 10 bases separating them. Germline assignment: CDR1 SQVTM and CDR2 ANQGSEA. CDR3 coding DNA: TGCAGCGCAGCGGTGGGCTATGGCTACACCTTC. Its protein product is CSAAVGYGYTF.

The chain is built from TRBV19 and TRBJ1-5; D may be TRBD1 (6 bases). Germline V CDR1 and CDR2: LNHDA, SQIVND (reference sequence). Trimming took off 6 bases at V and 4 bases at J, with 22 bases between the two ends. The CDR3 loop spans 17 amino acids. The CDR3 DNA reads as TGTGCCAGTAGCATACGACCGGGGGCTGGGGGAAATCAGCCCCAGCATTTT. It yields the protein CASSIRPGAGGNQPQHF.

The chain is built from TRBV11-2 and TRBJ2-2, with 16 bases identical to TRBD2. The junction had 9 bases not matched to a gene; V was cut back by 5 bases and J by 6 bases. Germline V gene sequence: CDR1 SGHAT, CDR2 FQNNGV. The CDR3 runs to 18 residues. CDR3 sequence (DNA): TGTGCCAGCAGCAAAACGGGACTAGCGGGAGGGGGCTCCGGGGAGCTGTTTTTT. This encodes CASSKTGLAGGGSGELFF.

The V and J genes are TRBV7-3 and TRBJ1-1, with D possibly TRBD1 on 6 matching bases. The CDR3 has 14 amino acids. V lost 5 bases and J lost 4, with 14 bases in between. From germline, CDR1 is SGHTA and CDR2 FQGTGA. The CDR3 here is CASSPQGQITEAFF. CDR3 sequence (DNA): TGTGCCAGCAGCCCGCAGGGGCAGATCACTGAAGCTTTCTTT.

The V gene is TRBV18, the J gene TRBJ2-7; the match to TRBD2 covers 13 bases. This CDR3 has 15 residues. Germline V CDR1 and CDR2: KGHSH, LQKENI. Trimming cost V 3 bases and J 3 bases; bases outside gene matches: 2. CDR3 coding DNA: TGTGCCAGCTCACCGGGACTAGCGGGACACTACGAGCAGTACTTC. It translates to CASSPGLAGHYEQYF.

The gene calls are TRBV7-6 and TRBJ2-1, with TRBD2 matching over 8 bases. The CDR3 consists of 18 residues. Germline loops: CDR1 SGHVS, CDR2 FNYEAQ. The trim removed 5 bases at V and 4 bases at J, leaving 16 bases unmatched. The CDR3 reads CASSPRVLAGREYNEQFF. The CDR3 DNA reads TGTGCCAGCAGCCCTAGGGTCCTAGCGGGTAGGGAATACAATGAGCAGTTCTTC.

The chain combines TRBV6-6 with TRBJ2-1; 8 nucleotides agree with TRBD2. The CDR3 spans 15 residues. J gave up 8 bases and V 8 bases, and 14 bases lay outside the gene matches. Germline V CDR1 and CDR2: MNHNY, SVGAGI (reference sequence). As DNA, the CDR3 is TGTGCCAGCCAGGACAGCCTAGCGGGTGGGTATGAGCAGTTCTTC. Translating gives CASQDSLAGGYEQFF.

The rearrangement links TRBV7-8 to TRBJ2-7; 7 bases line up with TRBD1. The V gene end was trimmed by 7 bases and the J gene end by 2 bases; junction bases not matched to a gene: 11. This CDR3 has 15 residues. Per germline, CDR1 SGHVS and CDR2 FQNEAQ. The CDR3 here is CASTQRQQGPYEQYF. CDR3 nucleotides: TGTGCCAGCACCCAGAGGCAACAGGGGCCCTACGAGCAGTACTTC. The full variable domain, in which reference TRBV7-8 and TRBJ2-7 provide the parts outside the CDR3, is GAGVSQSPRYKVAKRGQDVALRCDPISGHVSLFWYQQALGQGPEFLTYFQNEAQLDKSGLPSDRFFAERPEGSVSTLKIQRTQQEDSAVYLCASTQRQQGPYEQYFGPGTRLTVT.

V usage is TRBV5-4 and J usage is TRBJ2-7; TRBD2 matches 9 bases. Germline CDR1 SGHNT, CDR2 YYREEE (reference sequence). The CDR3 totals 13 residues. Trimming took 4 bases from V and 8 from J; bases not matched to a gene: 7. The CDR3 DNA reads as TGTGCCAGCAGCGCCTCCAGCGGGGGGAAGCAGTACTTC. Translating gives CASSASSGGKQYF.

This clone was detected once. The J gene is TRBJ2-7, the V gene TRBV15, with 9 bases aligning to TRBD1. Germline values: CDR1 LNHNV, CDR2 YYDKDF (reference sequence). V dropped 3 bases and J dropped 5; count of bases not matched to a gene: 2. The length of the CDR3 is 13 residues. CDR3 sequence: CATSRGDRDEQYF. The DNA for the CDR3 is TGTGCCACCAGCAGGGGGGACAGGGACGAGCAGTACTTC.

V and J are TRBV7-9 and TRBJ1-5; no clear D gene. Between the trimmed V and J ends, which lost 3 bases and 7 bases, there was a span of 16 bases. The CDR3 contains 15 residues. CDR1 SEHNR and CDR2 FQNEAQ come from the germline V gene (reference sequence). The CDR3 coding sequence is TGTGCCAGCAGCTTTAGTGGCACGGGGAACCAGCCCCAGCATTTT. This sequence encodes CASSFSGTGNQPQHF.